Shown below are 26 T cell receptor beta chains from a single sample sequenced in a study of OX40 agonist ivuxolimab in advanced cancers. Produced via immunoSEQ multiplex PCR; TCRdb's table is partial and in-frame only. The data show roughly 24,000 clones, with 79% seen just once and about 23% held by the top ten. Specimen: CD4+ or CD8+ T cells sorted from blood, collected in a trial of the OX40 agonist ivuxolimab. Every receptor here comes from an adult with an advanced solid tumor such as melanoma, head and neck, liver or kidney cancer.

V is TRBV5-6 and J is TRBJ2-7, with TRBD1 as a possible D gene (5 bases). The CDR3 extends over 15 amino acids. Trimming left V 0 bases short and J 3 bases short, with 13 bases between. Germline V gene sequence: CDR1 SGHDT, CDR2 YYEEEE. The CDR3 bases are TGTGCCAGCAGCTTGGCCAGGACATTAAACTACGAGCAGTACTTC. It translates to CASSLARTLNYEQYF.

Concerning this clone: Other DNA variants within this sample encode the same CDR3. The chain carries TRBV5-1 and TRBJ2-7; D is ambiguous. The germline V and J ends were trimmed by 0 bases and 4 bases, with 5 bases remaining between them. Germline V lookup: CDR1 SGHRS, CDR2 YFSETQ. The CDR3 loop spans 12 amino acids. The CDR3 nucleotides are TGCGCCAGCAGCTTGGGCGCTTACGAGCAGTACTTC. Amino acids: CASSLGAYEQYF.

The V gene is TRBV19, the J gene TRBJ1-5; D gene unclear. The V gene lost 7 bases and the J gene lost 12 bases, with 16 bases spanning the gap. Germline CDR1 LNHDA, CDR2 SQIVND (reference sequence). The CDR3 covers 12 residues. The CDR3 here is CASISGPFHQHF. CDR3 DNA sequence: TGTGCCAGTATTTCTGGGCCGTTTCACCAGCATTTT. The full variable domain, in which reference TRBV19 and TRBJ1-5 provide the parts outside the CDR3, is DGGITQSPKYLFRKEGQNVTLSCEQNLNHDAMYWYRQDPGQGLRLIYYSQIVNDFQKGDIAEGYSVSREKKESFPLTVTSAQKNPTAFYLCASISGPFHQHFGDGTRLSIL.

The chain couples TRBV27 to TRBJ1-2; 12 bases fit TRBD1. Germline V gives CDR1 MNHEY, CDR2 SMNVEV (reference sequence). The CDR3 runs to 15 residues. After removal of 6 bases from V and 4 bases from J, the junction contained 6 bases not matched to a gene. This CDR3 is CASRSGQGAFYGYTF. CDR3 DNA: TGTGCCAGCAGGTCGGGACAGGGGGCTTTCTATGGCTACACCTTC.

A note on this clone: A much larger clone differs by one base, so this may be a read error. This chain links TRBV7-6 with TRBJ2-3; no reliable D call. Trimming cost V 5 bases and J 3 bases, with 3 bases left between them. The germline V gene has CDR1 SGHVS and CDR2 FNYEAQ. CDR3 size: 11 residues. DNA of the CDR3: TGTGCCAGCAGCGATACAGATACGCAGTATTTT. This translates into CASSDTDTQYF.

Points on this clone: Different DNA sequences within this sample yield the same CDR3. J is TRBJ2-7 and V is TRBV7-9; possible D gene TRBD1, 6 bases. V lost 3 bases and J lost 5, with 8 bases in between. Germline values: CDR1 SEHNR, CDR2 FQNEAQ (reference sequence). The CDR3 has 12 amino acids. In DNA form, the CDR3 reads TGTGCCAGCAGCTTGACAGGAAACGAGCAGTACTTC. The encoded protein is CASSLTGNEQYF.

This clone occurred a few times. DNA for the CDR3: TGTGCCAGCAGCACCGACGGGGGGGAGGGCACCTACGAGCAGTACTTC. Amino acids: CASSTDGGEGTYEQYF. V gene TRBV7-9 combines with J gene TRBJ2-7, with TRBD2 identical over 8 bases. Germline CDR1 reads SEHNR; CDR2 reads FQNEAQ (reference sequence). With 5 bases clipped from V and 2 bases from J, the junction kept 11 bases outside the gene matches. This CDR3 comprises 16 residues.

By sample fraction, this clone is hyperexpanded. The same CDR3 arises from other DNA sequences in this sample as well. This rearrangement joins TRBV28 to TRBJ2-7; a possible D gene is TRBD2 (6 bases). The CDR3 consists of 14 residues. V was shortened by 6 bases and J by 6 bases, with 18 bases between the two germline ends. From germline, CDR1 is MDHEN and CDR2 SYDVKM. The CDR3 loop is CASSSLASGSEQYF. In DNA form, the CDR3 reads TGTGCCAGCAGCAGCCTAGCGTCGGGGAGCGAGCAGTACTTC.

This sequence joins TRBV5-4 and TRBJ1-1; tentatively, D is TRBD1 (6 bases). The CDR3 is 14 amino acids. Per germline, CDR1 SGHNT and CDR2 YYREEE (reference sequence). Trimming took 1 base from V and 6 from J, leaving 13 bases between them. CDR3 region: CASSLQYRASEAFF. CDR3 coding DNA: TGTGCCAGCAGCTTGCAATACAGGGCGTCTGAAGCTTTCTTT. The whole variable domain, filled in from reference TRBV5-4 and TRBJ1-1, reads ETGVTQSPTHLIKTRGQQVTLRCSSQSGHNTVSWYQQALGQGPQFIFQYYREEENGRGNFPPRFSGLQFPNYSSELNVNALELDDSALYLCASSLQYRASEAFFGQGTRLTVV.

The genes are TRBV14 and TRBJ2-7; possible D gene TRBD2, 6 bases. The germline V gene encodes CDR1 SGHDN and CDR2 FVKESK. This CDR3 contains 14 residues. V lost 4 bases to trimming and J lost 2 bases, with 12 bases between them. This chain's CDR3 is CASSRRERTYEQYF. The CDR3 DNA sequence: TGTGCCAGCAGCCGGAGGGAACGAACCTACGAGCAGTACTTC.

This clone was picked up a small number of times. V is TRBV2 and J is TRBJ1-6, with D uncertain. Trimming stripped 2 bases from V and 13 bases from J, with 18 bases between. Germline V gene lookup returns CDR1 SNHLY and CDR2 FYNNEI. CDR3 length equals 15 residues. This chain's CDR3 is CASSETRGPPAPLHF. CDR3 DNA sequence: TGTGCCAGCAGTGAAACCCGGGGTCCACCGGCCCCCCTCCACTTT.

V is TRBV4-1 and J is TRBJ2-7; 10 bases line up with TRBD1. Trimming at V came to 3 bases and at J to 4 bases, leaving 3 bases not matched to a gene. This CDR3 spans 14 amino acids. In germline, CDR1 is MGHRA, CDR2 YSYEKL. CDR3 nucleotide sequence: TGCGCCAGCAGCCACACGGACAGGGGGTACGAGCAGTACTTC. Its translation is CASSHTDRGYEQYF.

This chain links TRBV7-3 with TRBJ1-2; D is uncertain. The CDR3 is 15 amino acids. Trimming stripped 5 bases from V and 1 base from J, with 14 bases between. Germline CDR1 SGHTA, CDR2 FQGTGA. CDR3 amino acids: CASSQGPPGNYGYTF. As DNA, the CDR3 is TGTGCCAGCAGCCAAGGCCCCCCGGGTAACTATGGCTACACCTTC.

The chain carries TRBV7-6 and TRBJ2-3; a possible D gene is TRBD2 (5 bases). This CDR3 is 14 amino acids long. The germline V gene has CDR1 SGHVS and CDR2 FNYEAQ. V lost 5 bases to trimming and J lost 1 base, with 10 bases between them. CDR3 in DNA: TGTGCCAGCAGCGGGAGAGCGGGCACAGATACGCAGTATTTT. Translating gives CASSGRAGTDTQYF.

J is TRBJ2-7 and V is TRBV6-6; no clear D gene. Germline assignment: CDR1 MNHNY and CDR2 SVGAGI (reference sequence). Trimming stripped 0 bases from V and 1 base from J, with 7 bases between. The CDR3 has 14 amino acids. CDR3 bases: TGTGCCAGCAGTTACTCGACGGAGTCCTACGAGCAGTACTTC. Amino acid sequence: CASSYSTESYEQYF.

This sequence joins TRBV6-5 and TRBJ2-7; TRBD1 matches 7 bases. Unmatched junction bases numbered 6, after V lost 2 bases and J lost 2 bases. CDR1 MNHEY and CDR2 SVGAGI come from the germline V gene. CDR3 length: 15 residues. In DNA form, the CDR3 reads TGTGCCAGCAGTTACGACCGACAGGGCCCCTACGAGCAGTACTTC. It yields the protein CASSYDRQGPYEQYF.

This clone was observed a single time. V usage is TRBV9 and J usage is TRBJ2-7, with 7 bases lining up with TRBD1. J lost 3 bases, V lost 4 bases, and 10 bases had no gene match. The germline gives CDR1 SGDLS, CDR2 YYNGEE. There are 15 residues in the CDR3. The CDR3 reads CASSITGTDHYEQYF. The DNA of the CDR3 is TGTGCCAGCAGCATCACCGGGACAGATCACTACGAGCAGTACTTC. The whole variable domain, remainder taken from reference TRBV9 and TRBJ2-7, is DSGVTQTPKHLITATGQRVTLRCSPRSGDLSVYWYQQSLDQGLQFLIQYYNGEERAKGNILERFSAQQFPDLHSELNLSSLELGDSALYFCASSITGTDHYEQYFGPGTRLTVT.

Sample share makes this clone medium-sized. The chain employs TRBV7-9 and TRBJ2-1, with 7 bases matching TRBD1. Germline V gene lookup returns CDR1 SEHNR and CDR2 FQNEAQ (reference sequence). CDR3 length equals 10 residues. J lost 5 bases, V lost 11 bases, and 0 bases had no gene match. CDR3 sequence (DNA): TGTGCCGACAGGGACAATGAGCAGTTCTTC. It codes for CADRDNEQFF.

Turning to this clone: This is likely an artifact of a read error, given a far larger clone one base away. The same CDR3 is also encoded by other DNA sequences in this sample. The chain combines TRBV11-2 with TRBJ1-1; the D is unclear. The CDR3 runs 13 residues. CDR1 and CDR2 from the germline V gene are SGHAT and FQNNGV. The CDR3 sequence is CASSPQRNTEAFF. As DNA, the CDR3 is TGCGCCAGCAGCCCGCAGAGGAACACTGAAGCTTTCTTT. The entire variable domain, with the rest obtained from reference TRBV11-2 and TRBJ1-1, is as follows: EAGVAQSPRYKIIEKRQSVAFWCNPISGHATLYWYQQILGQGPKLLIQFQNNGVVDDSQLPKDRFSAERLKGVDSTLKIQPAKLEDSAVYLCASSPQRNTEAFFGQGTRLTVV.

The chain is built from TRBV6-6 and TRBJ2-7; 8 bases are shared with TRBD1. The CDR3 is 12 residues long. After removal of 5 bases from V and 7 bases from J, the junction contained 4 bases not matched to a gene. The germline V gene encodes CDR1 MNHNY and CDR2 SVGAGI (reference sequence). The CDR3 spells CASSGQGREQYF. The CDR3 nucleotides read TGTGCCAGCAGTGGACAGGGCAGGGAGCAGTACTTC.

The chain uses TRBV10-3 and TRBJ1-1; D ambiguous. Germline-derived CDR1 and CDR2 are ENHRY and SYGVKD. V lost 2 bases and J lost 0, with 13 bases in between. This CDR3 spans 16 amino acids. CDR3 in DNA: TGTGCCATCAGTGAGGGCTGGGCAGACCTGAACACTGAAGCTTTCTTT. It translates to CAISEGWADLNTEAFF.

The CDR3 is CASSLRYSPYEQYF. The CDR3 bases are TGCGCCAGCAGCCTTCGGTACAGTCCCTACGAGCAGTACTTC. V gene TRBV4-1 combines with J gene TRBJ2-7; D not resolved. The V gene's germline CDR1 is MGHRA and CDR2 YSYEKL. The V end lost 4 bases, the J end lost 2 bases, and 12 bases lay between the germline ends. This CDR3 contains 14 residues.

V is TRBV5-1 and J is TRBJ2-7; either TRBD1 or TRBD2 may fit D (5 bases each). V lost 0 bases and J 0 bases, leaving 10 bases between the germline ends. Per germline, CDR1 SGHRS and CDR2 YFSETQ. The CDR3 length is 15 residues. The CDR3 nucleotides are TGCGCCAGCAGCTTGGCCGGGGCCAACTCCTACGAGCAGTACTTC. Its translation: CASSLAGANSYEQYF.

The chain recombines TRBV27 with TRBJ1-1, with D uncertain. Looked up from germline, CDR1 is MNHEY and CDR2 is SMNVEV (reference sequence). This CDR3 comprises 13 residues. Trimming stripped 0 bases from V and 4 bases from J, with 6 bases between. The CDR3, as DNA: TGTGCCAGCAGTTTATCCCCGACCACTGAAGCTTTCTTT. It translates to CASSLSPTTEAFF.

The rearrangement joins TRBV9 to TRBJ2-1; D not certain. The CDR3 has 16 residues. The V end lost 4 bases, the J end lost 0 bases, and 14 bases lay between the germline ends. Germline V gene data show CDR1 as SGDLS and CDR2 as YYNGEE. CDR3 sequence (DNA): TGTGCCAGCAGCTCCCGTAGAGGTAGCTCCTACAATGAGCAGTTCTTC. This encodes CASSSRRGSSYNEQFF.

This chain links TRBV7-2 with TRBJ1-6, with TRBD1 matching 8 bases. The CDR3 extends over 16 amino acids. Losses at the gene ends were 0 bases for V and 11 bases for J; bases not matched to a gene: 9. Germline V gives CDR1 SGHTA, CDR2 FQGNSA. CDR3 sequence (DNA): TGTGCCAGCAGCTTAGCGGATCAGGGGGCATATGCACCCCTCCACTTT. Amino acids: CASSLADQGAYAPLHF.